This TCR beta chain was obtained from a study of control samples from healthy donors and cancer patients. The table came from immunoSEQ multiplex PCR; TCRdb's copy has only in-frame clones and leaves some out. The sample yields roughly 20,000 clones, roughly 80% seen once. V lost 0 bases, J lost 0 bases, and 11 bases lay in between. From germline, CDR1 is MNHNY and CDR2 SVGAGI (reference sequence). The CDR3 contains 16 residues. Specimen: PBMCs. The TCR sequence derives from a man aged 80 or over with head and neck cancer. J is TRBJ1-1 and V is TRBV6-6; D is ambiguous. The CDR3 is CASSYSNLPLNTEAFF. The CDR3, as DNA: TGTGCCAGCAGTTACTCGAATCTCCCATTGAACACTGAAGCTTTCTTT.